The rows below give T cell receptor beta chains drawn from one sample of a study of cytomegalovirus exposure and HLA in healthy donors. Generated by immunoSEQ multiplex PCR, the TCRdb table keeps only in-frame clones and is missing some. The data hold about 130,000 clones, with about 8.9% observed a single time. The sequencing input was PBMCs. These receptors originate from a man between 45 and 60 years old in good health and CMV-seronegative. Both conserved end residues are part of each CDR3. Fields, in order: J gene, clone size, D gene, V gene, CDR3 DNA, CDR3 protein. A D gene is named only where the DNA matches it firmly. Not all rows give a size; the values are once, few, many and, for expanded clones, a class.

>TRBJ1-2|NA|NA|TRBV29-1
TGCAGCGTTGAGGTGGGGCAGAACCTCTATGGCTACACCTTC
CSVEVGQNLYGYTF
>TRBJ2-1|few|NA|TRBV25-1
TGTGCCAGTAGTGAACCCGGGACACGGACCAACAATGAGCAGTTCTTC
CASSEPGTRTNNEQFF
>TRBJ1-3|NA|TRBD1|TRBV28
TGTGCCAGCAGAGCCGGGACAGATGACACCATATATTTT
CASRAGTDDTIYF
>TRBJ2-5|few|TRBD1|TRBV7-7
TGTGCTAGCAGATCCGGGACAGGGGGCCGGGAGACCCAGTACTTC
CASRSGTGGRETQYF
>TRBJ2-5|NA|TRBD1|TRBV5-4
TGTGCCAGCAGCATTTACAGGGGTGCCCTACAAGAGACCCAGTACTTC
CASSIYRGALQETQYF
>TRBJ2-3|few|TRBD2|TRBV10-1
TGCGCCAGCAGTGAGTCGTGGACGGGGGGGCCTTCGGATACGCAGTATTTT
CASSESWTGGPSDTQYF
>TRBJ1-2|few|TRBD1|TRBV5-5
TGTGCCAGCAGCTCCGTGGGGACAGTGGTTTATGGCTACACCTTC
CASSSVGTVVYGYTF
>TRBJ2-1|few|TRBD2|TRBV30
TGTGCCTGGAGTACGGGACTAGCGGGAGGGCCGAGTGAGCAGTTCTTC
CAWSTGLAGGPSEQFF
>TRBJ2-7|few|NA|TRBV6-1
TGTGCCAGCTGTGCCCGGGAATTCTACGAGCAGTACTTC
CASCAREFYEQYF
>TRBJ1-1|NA|TRBD1|TRBV13
TGTGCCAGCAGCACCAAGACAGGGTTGAACACTGAAGCTTTCTTT
CASSTKTGLNTEAFF
>TRBJ2-1|few|TRBD2|TRBV7-9
TGTGCCAGCAGCTTAGTGGGGACTAGCAATGAGCAGTTCTTC
CASSLVGTSNEQFF
>TRBJ1-3|NA|TRBD1|TRBV5-1
TGCGCCAGCAGCTTAGAGGGACAGCTATCTGGAAACACCATATATTTT
CASSLEGQLSGNTIYF
>TRBJ2-2|few|TRBD1|TRBV28
TGTGCCAGCAGTTTCAGACAGGGTGTCACCGGGGAGCTGTTTTTT
CASSFRQGVTGELFF
>TRBJ2-7|NA|TRBD1|TRBV6-4
TGTGCCAGCAGTGAATTGACAGGGTTTTACGAGCAGTACTTC
CASSELTGFYEQYF
>TRBJ1-2|NA|TRBD1|TRBV6-1
TGTGCCAGCAGTGAGCCAACGGACAGGAGAAACTATGGCTACACCTTC
CASSEPTDRRNYGYTF
>TRBJ1-3|NA|TRBD1|TRBV9
TGTGCCAGCAGCGTAGTAGGACAGGGCTCAGGAAACACCATATATTTT
CASSVVGQGSGNTIYF
>TRBJ2-7|NA|NA|TRBV28
TGTGCCAGCAGATCGCTAGCGACCGAGCAGTACTTC
CASRSLATEQYF
>TRBJ2-3|few|TRBD2|TRBV4-2
TGTGCCAGCAGCCGGGGGACTAGCGAAGATACGCAGTATTTT
CASSRGTSEDTQYF
>TRBJ1-2|few|TRBD1|TRBV6-1
TGTGCCAGCAGTGAAGGGGGACAGGGGGCAAACTATGGCTACACCTTC
CASSEGGQGANYGYTF
>TRBJ1-1|few|TRBD1|TRBV5-8
TGTGCCAGCAGTTTGATAACAGGGGTGATGAACACTGAAGCTTTCTTT
CASSLITGVMNTEAFF
>TRBJ2-5|few|TRBD2|TRBV6-1
TGTGCCAGCAGTGTCGCGCCCTTGGGGGGGGGACTAGAGACCCAGTACTTC
CASSVAPLGGGLETQYF
>TRBJ2-2|NA|TRBD2|TRBV28
TGTGCCAGCAGTCCCAGACTAGCGTGGTCTGGGGAGCTGTTTTTT
CASSPRLAWSGELFF
>TRBJ2-7|NA|TRBD2|TRBV4-2
TGTGCCAGCAGTCCTCAGACTAGCAGGGATCCCTACGAGCAGTACTTC
CASSPQTSRDPYEQYF
>TRBJ1-1|NA|NA|TRBV15
TGTGCCACCAGCAGGGCACAGAACACTGAAGCTTTCTTT
CATSRAQNTEAFF
>TRBJ2-6|few|NA|TRBV9
TGTGCCAGCAGCGGAAGGGCAGGGGATGGCAGATCTGGGGCCAACGTCCTGACTTTC
CASSGRAGDGRSGANVLTF
>TRBJ2-5|NA|NA|TRBV6-1
TGTGCCAGCAGAGTTATAGGGGTAAAAGAGACCCAGTACTTC
CASRVIGVKETQYF
>TRBJ2-5|NA|TRBD2|TRBV29-1
TGCAGCGCTGGGACTAGCGGGAGTATATATGAGCAGTACTTC
CSAGTSGSIYEQYF
>TRBJ1-3|NA|TRBD1|TRBV6-1
TGTGCCAGCAGTGTTCAGGGGGCTGGAAACACCATATATTTT
CASSVQGAGNTIYF
>TRBJ2-5|NA|TRBD1|TRBV28
TGTGCCAGCAGTTCAGGACAGGGGAGGGAGACCCAGTACTTC
CASSSGQGRETQYF
>TRBJ2-6|many|NA|TRBV7-8
TGTGCCAGCTCAGAGAGGGGCAGGGGAACTGGGGCCAACGTCCTGACTTTC
CASSERGRGTGANVLTF
>TRBJ2-3|few|TRBD1|TRBV28
TGTGCTCGACTACAGGGGTTTAGCACAGATACGCAGTATTTT
CARLQGFSTDTQYF
>TRBJ2-7|NA|TRBD1|TRBV28
TGTGCCAGCAGATCGGGACAGGGGCGCGAGCAGTACTTC
CASRSGQGREQYF
>TRBJ1-1|few|TRBD1|TRBV6-1
TGTGCCAGCAGGGTCAGGGGGTCAACTGAAGCTTTCTTT
CASRVRGSTEAFF
>TRBJ2-2|few|TRBD2|TRBV11-2
TGTGCCAGCAGGGGAAGCGGGAGTGGTATCGGGGAGCTGTTTTTT
CASRGSGSGIGELFF
>TRBJ1-5|NA|NA|TRBV6-1
TGTGCCAGCTCCGAGATAATCGGTCAGCCCCAGCATTTT
CASSEIIGQPQHF